This passage covers 7 T cell receptor beta chains from one sample sequenced in a study of PD-1 blockade in mismatch repair-deficient tumors. TCRdb keeps only in-frame clones here, not all; method: immunoSEQ multiplex PCR. Of around 51,000 clones listed, around 85% are singletons. The source material was peripheral blood, sampled less than 21 weeks after starting pembrolizumab. The receptors stem from an adult with mismatch repair-deficient cancer.

The V and J genes are TRBV6-5 and TRBJ1-2, with D hard to call. Trimming took 5 bases from V and 4 from J, leaving 8 bases between them. Per germline, CDR1 MNHEY and CDR2 SVGAGI. There are 12 residues in the CDR3. In DNA form, the CDR3 reads TGTGCCAGCAGTCCTCGCCGCTATGGCTACACCTTC. Translation gives CASSPRRYGYTF.

The chain recombines TRBV28 with TRBJ1-1; 10 nucleotides align to TRBD1. The CDR3 loop spans 17 amino acids. Germline lookup yields CDR1 MDHEN and CDR2 SYDVKM. With V trimmed by 4 bases and J by 10 bases, 18 bases remained unmatched. CDR3 nucleotide sequence: TGTGCCAGCAGTTCAGCCTCGACAGGGGGCGGGTTTTTGCGAGCTTTCTTT. It encodes CASSSASTGGGFLRAFF.

The chain joins TRBV7-8 to TRBJ2-3; 7 bases are a match to TRBD2. Germline V gene sequence: CDR1 SGHVS, CDR2 FQNEAQ. Trimming cost V 5 bases and J 0 bases; bases outside gene matches: 5. CDR3 length: 15 amino acids. CDR3 coding DNA: TGTGCCAGCAGCCACCCGGGGGGTAGCACAGATACGCAGTATTTT. Protein sequence: CASSHPGGSTDTQYF.

This sequence joins TRBV11-2 and TRBJ2-3, with D perhaps TRBD2 (7 bases). The germline CDR1 and CDR2 sequences are SGHAT and FQNNGV. Between the trimmed V and J ends, which lost 6 bases and 1 base, there was a span of 23 bases. The CDR3 is 18 residues long. The CDR3 DNA is TGTGCCAGCAGTCTTAGGGGTTTCGGGGGGCCCCGCACAGATACGCAGTATTTT. This translates into CASSLRGFGGPRTDTQYF.

The J gene is TRBJ1-1, the V gene TRBV7-2; the match to TRBD1 covers 10 bases. The CDR3 runs 14 residues. The V segment lost 5 bases and the J segment 4 bases; nucleotides outside the gene matches: 4. Germline values: CDR1 SGHTA, CDR2 FQGNSA. The CDR3 nucleotides are TGTGCCAGCAGCCGGGACAGGGGACCCACTGAAGCTTTCTTT. Amino acids: CASSRDRGPTEAFF. The full variable domain, rest sourced from reference TRBV7-2 and TRBJ1-1, is GAGVSQSPSNKVTEKGKDVELRCDPISGHTALYWYRQSLGQGLEFLIYFQGNSAPDKSGLPSDRFSAERTGGSVSTLTIQRTQQEDSAVYLCASSRDRGPTEAFFGQGTRLTVV.

V usage is TRBV4-3 and J usage is TRBJ2-7; possible D gene TRBD2, 5 bases. Germline V lookup: CDR1 LGHNA, CDR2 YSLEER. The germline V and J ends were trimmed by 3 bases and 0 bases, with 15 bases remaining between them. This CDR3 contains 16 residues. In DNA form, the CDR3 reads TGCGCCAGCAGCCATTCCCGGACTTTGAGCTCCTACGAGCAGTACTTC. Translation: CASSHSRTLSSYEQYF.

The chain couples TRBV9 to TRBJ2-3; maybe TRBD1 (6 bases). This CDR3 is 12 amino acids long. V was trimmed by 7 bases and J by 1 base, leaving 7 bases between them. CDR1 and CDR2 from the germline V gene are SGDLS and YYNGEE. Here the CDR3 reads CASAGGTDTQYF. The DNA of the CDR3 is TGTGCCAGCGCAGGGGGCACAGATACGCAGTATTTT.